Listed here is a single TCR beta chain. These data come from a study of T cells after yellow fever vaccination. With 1 base removed from V and 2 bases from J, the gap between germline ends came to 9 bases. The CDR3 covers 14 residues. The germline CDR1 and CDR2 sequences are LGHDT and YNNKEL (reference sequence). Making TCR cDNA involved 5'RACE template switching, which added UMIs and a universal primer site. A single record per CDR3 protein comes from TCRdb applying MiXCR to the 5' RACE reads. The sample has 250,000 to 300,000 distinct CDR3 sequences, around 4.9% seen once. The sequence derives from a man in his late teens or twenties who received the YFV17D yellow fever vaccine. This specimen consisted of CD4+ T cells sorted from PBMCs, obtained on the day of the yellow fever booster vaccination. The chain has TRBV3-1 and TRBJ2-7; maybe TRBD1 (5 bases). In DNA, the CDR3 is TGTGCCAGCAGCCAAGGTGCAGGGACCTACGAGCAGTACTTC. Protein product: CASSQGAGTYEQYF.